The 17 T cell receptor beta chains in this list originate from one sample, sequenced in a study of regulatory T cells in long-lasting Graves disease. The time point here: persistent/refractory GD, antithyroid drugs over 5 years with positive TRAb. Scientists built the TCR library using RNA that was extracted from PBMCs. Assembly of TCR beta libraries relied on iRepertoire HTBI primers together with Arm-PCR of CDR3 regions. MiXCR, run by TCRdb on the multiplex PCR reads, gives a single entry per CDR3 protein. The sample has about 420,000 distinct CDR3 sequences; around 20% are singletons. Here the sequenced sample was peripheral blood mononuclear cells (PBMCs), taken when the disease was refractory, from a patient treated with antithyroid drugs. These receptor sequences come from a female donor with Graves disease.

The chain carries TRBV2 and TRBJ2-2; TRBD1 matches at 10 bases. From germline, CDR1 is SNHLY and CDR2 FYNNEI. The CDR3 contains 17 residues. V shed 5 bases and J 4 bases; nucleotides not matched to a gene: 10. The CDR3 nucleotides read TGTGCCAGCAGTTACCACGACAGGGGGCTGGTCACCGGGGAGCTGTTTTTT. Its protein product is CASSYHDRGLVTGELFF.

V and J are TRBV28 and TRBJ1-6; 9 bases are shared with TRBD1. CDR3 length: 13 amino acids. Germline V gene lookup returns CDR1 MDHEN and CDR2 SYDVKM. Trimming at V came to 6 bases and at J to 10 bases, leaving 4 bases not matched to a gene. The CDR3 DNA sequence: TGTGCCAGCAGCCGGGACAGGGTCTCACCCCTCCACTTT. Amino acid sequence: CASSRDRVSPLHF.

This clonotype has ten or more counts. The V and J genes are TRBV28 and TRBJ2-2; weak D call: TRBD2 (5 bases). The CDR3 contains 15 residues. Germline assignment: CDR1 MDHEN and CDR2 SYDVKM. Trimming removed 7 bases at V and 2 bases at J, with 14 bases between. CDR3 protein: CASIVGGPNTGELFF. The CDR3 DNA is TGTGCCAGCATCGTAGGAGGCCCAAACACCGGGGAGCTGTTTTTT.

V is TRBV20-1 and J is TRBJ1-1, with D possibly being TRBD1 (5 bases). The germline V and J ends were trimmed by 1 base and 7 bases, with 16 bases remaining between them. The CDR3 consists of 14 residues. Germline CDR1 is DFQATT and CDR2 is SNEGSKA (reference sequence). The CDR3 bases are TGCAGTGCTAGAGTCGCGACAGATAGGAATGAAGCTTTCTTT. Translated, it gives CSARVATDRNEAFF.

Only a few counts were recorded for this clonotype. Here the CDR3 DNA reads TGCAGCGCCTTTGACAATGAGCAGTTCTTC. It encodes CSAFDNEQFF. The chain couples TRBV29-1 to TRBJ2-1; D is ambiguous. The V gene's germline CDR1 is SQVTM and CDR2 ANQGSEA. Trimming removed 7 bases from V and 5 bases from J, with 6 bases in between. The CDR3 loop spans 10 amino acids.

This clonotype has more than one count but fewer than ten. This rearrangement joins TRBV20-1 to TRBJ2-7; D possibly matches TRBD1 or TRBD2 (5 bases each). V lost 1 base and J lost 3, with 19 bases in between. The CDR3 is 16 amino acids. CDR1 is DFQATT and CDR2 is SNEGSKA in the germline V gene (reference sequence). Here the CDR3 DNA reads TGCAGTGCTAGAGTACCGGGACGGACCACATACTACGAGCAGTACTTC. Translation gives CSARVPGRTTYYEQYF.

This clonotype was seen a few times. The J gene is TRBJ2-7, the V gene TRBV30, with TRBD1 as a possible D gene (6 bases). CDR3 length: 13 residues. V was shortened by 1 base and J by 3 bases, with 10 bases between the two germline ends. Germline lookup yields CDR1 GTSNPN and CDR2 SVGIG (reference sequence). The CDR3 spells CAWSGQAHYEQYF. In nucleotides, the CDR3 is TGTGCCTGGAGTGGACAGGCCCACTACGAGCAGTACTTC.

The chain recombines TRBV18 with TRBJ2-7; D is unclear. Per the germline V gene, CDR1 is KGHSH and CDR2 is LQKENI. The CDR3 consists of 14 residues. Between the trimmed V and J ends, which lost 0 bases and 4 bases, there was a span of 10 bases. The chain's CDR3 is CASSPPQKWYEQYF. CDR3 coding DNA: TGTGCCAGCTCACCACCCCAGAAATGGTACGAGCAGTACTTC. The whole variable domain, remainder taken from reference TRBV18 and TRBJ2-7, is NAGVMQNPRHLVRRRGQEARLRCSPMKGHSHVYWYRQLPEEGLKFMVYLQKENIIDESGMPKERFSAEFPKEGPSILRIQQVVRGDSAAYFCASSPPQKWYEQYFGPGTRLTVT.

This clonotype has more than one count but fewer than ten. V usage is TRBV27 and J usage is TRBJ2-7; D ambiguous. V was clipped by 8 bases and J by 5 bases, with 7 bases between them. The CDR3 contains 10 residues. CDR1 is MNHEY, CDR2 SMNVEV, per germline (reference sequence). The CDR3 DNA sequence: TGTGCCAGCTTCCTGAACGAGCAGTACTTC. Amino acid sequence: CASFLNEQYF.

This clonotype was detected ten times or more. This chain connects TRBV6-5 to TRBJ1-1; D unclear. The CDR3 has 13 amino acids. Trimming shortened V by 2 bases and J by 0 bases, and 4 bases separated the two germline ends. Germline values: CDR1 MNHEY, CDR2 SVGAGI. The CDR3 region is CASSYLMNTEAFF. Here the CDR3 DNA reads TGTGCCAGCAGTTACCTTATGAACACTGAAGCTTTCTTT.

A word on this clonotype: One base away lies a much larger clone, so this may be a sequencing read error. The J gene is TRBJ2-2, the V gene TRBV12-3 or TRBV12-4; D possibly corresponds to TRBD1 (5 bases). CDR3 length: 14 amino acids. CDR3 sequence (DNA): TGTGCCGGCAGTTTAGGGGTTACGAACGGGGAGCTGTTTTTT. Translating it yields CAGSLGVTNGELFF.

This clonotype has ten or more counts. The chain uses TRBV2 and TRBJ2-3, with TRBD2 matching over 7 bases. The germline V gene encodes CDR1 SNHLY and CDR2 FYNNEI. The CDR3 is 16 amino acids. Trimming cost V 6 bases and J 4 bases; bases outside gene matches: 13. CDR3 residues: CASSGQVGGWADTQYF. CDR3 bases: TGTGCCAGCAGCGGCCAGGTCGGGGGGTGGGCAGATACGCAGTATTTT.

This clonotype has more than one count but fewer than ten. V gene TRBV28 combines with J gene TRBJ2-7; no reliable D call. CDR3 size: 18 residues. Trimming took 2 bases from V and 2 from J, leaving 22 bases between them. Germline V CDR1 and CDR2: MDHEN, SYDVKM. The CDR3 spells CASSLRLEESYPTYEQYF. The CDR3 nucleotides read TGTGCCAGCAGTTTAAGGTTAGAGGAGTCTTACCCGACCTACGAGCAGTACTTC.

The chain has TRBV12-3 or TRBV12-4 and TRBJ1-1; 12 bases line up with TRBD1. The CDR3 is 15 amino acids. V trimming: 6 bases; J trimming: 10 bases; junction bases outside the gene matches: 12. In nucleotides, the CDR3 is TGTGCCAGCAGCCCCGGGACAGGGGGCTTCGGTGGAGCTTTCTTT. Translated: CASSPGTGGFGGAFF.

About this clonotype itself: Germline is not matched at one junction end, which may reflect a read error. The J gene is TRBJ2-7, the V gene TRBV3-1, with D hard to call. CDR1 and CDR2 from the germline V gene are LGHDT and YNNKEL (reference sequence). CDR3 length equals 15 residues. CDR3 residues: CASSQDRWGLVEQYF. CDR3 nucleotides: TGTGCCAGCAGCCAAGATCGTTGGGGTTTGGTCGAGCAATACTTC.

The chain uses TRBV28 and TRBJ2-4; 7 bases line up with TRBD2. The CDR3 has 17 amino acids. Unmatched junction bases numbered 13, after V lost 5 bases and J lost 3 bases. Germline values: CDR1 MDHEN, CDR2 SYDVKM. The CDR3 here is CASSRPLREIFKNIQYF. The CDR3 bases are TGTGCCAGCAGTCGACCATTGCGGGAGATTTTCAAAAACATTCAGTACTTC.

This clonotype was counted ten times or more. The chain couples TRBV9 to TRBJ1-4, with D unresolved. V was trimmed by 4 bases and J by 5 bases, leaving 12 bases between them. The CDR3 is 14 amino acids. CDR1 SGDLS and CDR2 YYNGEE come from the germline V gene. CDR3 DNA sequence: TGTGCCAGCAGCCTAGGCGGAGAGAATGAAAAACTGTTTTTT. Amino acids: CASSLGGENEKLFF. Filled out from reference TRBV9 and TRBJ1-4, the complete variable domain reads DSGVTQTPKHLITATGQRVTLRCSPRSGDLSVYWYQQSLDQGLQFLIQYYNGEERAKGNILERFSAQQFPDLHSELNLSSLELGDSALYFCASSLGGENEKLFFGSGTQLSVL.